A selection of T cell receptor beta chains follows, all from one sample in a study of cytomegalovirus exposure and HLA in healthy donors. The assay was immunoSEQ multiplex PCR, and TCRdb's table has in-frame clones only and misses some. The data show about 85,000 clones, roughly 80% seen once. Sequencing was carried out using PBMCs. The source of these receptors is a woman between 50 and 59 years old in good health and CMV-seropositive. Both conserved end residues are part of each CDR3. Fields, in order: clone size, V gene, J gene, D gene, CDR3 DNA, CDR3 protein. A D gene is named only where the DNA matches it firmly. Size tells how often a clone was seen (once, few, many) or the class of an expanded clone, and some rows leave it out.

NA	TRBV5-1	TRBJ2-1	NA	TGCGCCAGCAGCGGGGGAGGAACCTCCTACAATGAGCAGTTCTTC	CASSGGGTSYNEQFF
once	TRBV6-6	TRBJ2-3	TRBD2	TGTGCCAGCAGTAGACTCGCGGGGGTGACGGATACGCAGTATTTT	CASSRLAGVTDTQYF
NA	TRBV5-1	TRBJ2-5	TRBD2	TGCGCCAGCACCACTAGCGGGGCCCAAGAGACCCAGTACTTC	CASTTSGAQETQYF
NA	TRBV2	TRBJ1-5	NA	TGTGCCAGCAGGGGAACAGGGAGCGACAATCAGCCCCAGCATTTT	CASRGTGSDNQPQHF
once	TRBV30	TRBJ1-1	TRBD1	TGTGCCGGAAGGGTCAGGGGGTATACTGAAGCTTTCTTT	CAGRVRGYTEAFF
NA	TRBV2	TRBJ1-1	NA	TGTGCCAGCAGACCGGGGGGCTTTGAAGCTTTCTTT	CASRPGGFEAFF
NA	TRBV7-6	TRBJ1-6	NA	TGTGCCAGCAGCTTAGCCCGCGGGGCGGAATCACCCCTCCACTTT	CASSLARGAESPLHF
once	TRBV2	TRBJ2-7	TRBD1	TGTGCTAGCAGCCTGGACAGGGCCTACGAGCAGTACTTC	CASSLDRAYEQYF
few	TRBV7-8	TRBJ1-5	TRBD1	TGTGCCAGCAGCTCCAGACAGGGGAATCAGCCCCAGCATTTT	CASSSRQGNQPQHF
NA	TRBV10-3	TRBJ2-5	TRBD2	TGTGCCATCGTAGCGGGAGTGGGAGAGACCCAGTACTTC	CAIVAGVGETQYF
NA	TRBV21-1	TRBJ1-2	NA	TGTGCCAGCAGCGGGAGGGCCTCTAACTATGGCTACACCTTC	CASSGRASNYGYTF
once	TRBV19	TRBJ1-1	NA	TGTGCCAGTAGTATAGATAGGACAAATCTCATGAACACTGAAGCTTTCTTT	CASSIDRTNLMNTEAFF
NA	TRBV19	TRBJ2-3	TRBD2	TGTGCCAGTAGTACGATAACTAGCGGGGGAGTAGATACGCAGTATTTT	CASSTITSGGVDTQYF
NA	TRBV19	TRBJ2-7	NA	TGTGCCAGTAGTTTACAGGGTGGACTCTCCTACGAGCAGTACTTC	CASSLQGGLSYEQYF
once	TRBV14	TRBJ1-2	TRBD1	TGTGCCAGCAGCCAAACGGACAGGGTAGACTATGGCTACACCTTC	CASSQTDRVDYGYTF
NA	TRBV6-1	TRBJ1-1	NA	TGTGCCAGCAGAAAAGGGGCACGGAACACTGAAGCTTTCTTT	CASRKGARNTEAFF
NA	TRBV27	TRBJ1-6	NA	TGTGCCAGCAGCTACGCCGGGACTCATAATTCACCCCTCCACTTT	CASSYAGTHNSPLHF
few	TRBV25-1	TRBJ1-6	NA	TGTGCCAGCAGTGAATTCGAGACAGTGGGCTATTCACCCCTCCACTTT	CASSEFETVGYSPLHF